A selection of T cell receptor beta chains follows, all from one sample in a study of blood T cell repertoires in COVID-19. Generated by immunoSEQ multiplex PCR, the TCRdb table keeps only in-frame clones and is missing some. The sample holds just under 250,000 clones, around nine tenths seen once. The sequenced sample consisted of PBMCs or T cells enriched from blood (not recorded which). The receptor set was obtained from a woman aged 25 to 39 who had recovered from COVID-19. Each CDR3 is given with its conserved first and last residue. Each record gives: V gene, clone size, J gene, D gene, CDR3 protein, CDR3 DNA. The D gene is left open where the match is weak. Only part of the rows carry a size: once, few, many, or a class if the clone is expanded.

>TRBV6-5|.|TRBJ1-2|.
CASSYNSYGYTF
TGTGCCAGCAGTTACAACAGCTATGGCTACACCTTC
>TRBV5-1|.|TRBJ1-2|TRBD1
CASSRDRNYGYTF
TGCGCCAGCAGCAGGGACAGGAACTATGGCTACACCTTC
>TRBV19|once|TRBJ1-2|.
CASSINVGHKRGGYTF
TGTGCCAGTAGTATTAACGTGGGACATAAGAGGGGTGGCTACACCTTC
>TRBV9|.|TRBJ2-7|.
CASSARRGGGARDEQYF
TGTGCCAGCAGCGCCCGGAGGGGAGGCGGGGCGCGGGACGAGCAGTACTTC
>TRBV19|.|TRBJ1-1|.
CASTAPWRGNTEAFF
TGTGCCAGTACGGCGCCTTGGCGGGGTAACACTGAAGCTTTCTTT
>TRBV6-5|.|TRBJ1-1|.
CASSQSGGTAEAFF
TGTGCCAGCAGTCAATCGGGCGGGACCGCTGAAGCTTTCTTT
>TRBV5-3|.|TRBJ1-6|TRBD1
CARSLVGDRVSPLHF
TGTGCCAGAAGCTTGGTGGGGGACAGGGTTTCACCCCTCCACTTT
>TRBV27|.|TRBJ2-2|.
CASRLGRGGELFF
TGTGCCAGCAGATTGGGGCGCGGCGGGGAGCTGTTTTTT
>TRBV5-5|.|TRBJ2-1|TRBD2
CASSLGYGGTSGIHEQFF
TGTGCCAGCAGCTTGGGGTACGGCGGGACTAGCGGGATTCATGAGCAGTTCTTC
>TRBV6-5|few|TRBJ2-1|.
CATVMSGAHNEQFF
TGTGCCACCGTCATGAGTGGGGCCCACAATGAGCAGTTCTTC